The subject of this entry is one TCR beta chain. TCRdb's table, derived via immunoSEQ multiplex PCR, lists solely in-frame clones and lacks some. This table holds 65,000 or so clones, approximately 77% found once. Trimming cost V 1 base and J 6 bases, with 10 bases left between them. This CDR3 contains 15 residues. Germline-derived CDR1 and CDR2 are SGHTA and FQGTGA. The record originates from a study of blood T cell repertoires in COVID-19. The sequence came from a woman aged 65 to 85 with acute or convalescent COVID-19. The chain links TRBV7-3 to TRBJ1-6, with a weak D call TRBD1 (6 bases). Material: peripheral blood. This chain's CDR3 is CASSLNGQINSPLHF. The CDR3 nucleotides are TGTGCCAGCAGCTTAAATGGACAGATTAATTCACCCCTCCACTTT.